This T cell receptor beta chain originates from a study of blood T cell repertoires in COVID-19. Using immunoSEQ multiplex PCR, the repertoire was profiled, and TCRdb retains in-frame clones only, with some absent. The sample has around 340,000 clones, approximately 89% seen once. V dropped 4 bases and J dropped 2; count of bases not matched to a gene: 13. The CDR3 consists of 18 residues. CDR1 and CDR2 from the germline V gene are SEHNR and FQNEAQ (reference sequence). The material sequenced was peripheral blood. This clonotype was sampled from a woman aged 55-69 years with COVID-19, enrolled during active disease. V gene TRBV7-9 combines with J gene TRBJ2-3, with TRBD2 matching 9 bases. CDR3 sequence (DNA): TGTGCCAGCAGCTCTTCCCATAGCGGGGGCCTGTCCACAGATACGCAGTATTTT. It translates to CASSSSHSGGLSTDTQYF.